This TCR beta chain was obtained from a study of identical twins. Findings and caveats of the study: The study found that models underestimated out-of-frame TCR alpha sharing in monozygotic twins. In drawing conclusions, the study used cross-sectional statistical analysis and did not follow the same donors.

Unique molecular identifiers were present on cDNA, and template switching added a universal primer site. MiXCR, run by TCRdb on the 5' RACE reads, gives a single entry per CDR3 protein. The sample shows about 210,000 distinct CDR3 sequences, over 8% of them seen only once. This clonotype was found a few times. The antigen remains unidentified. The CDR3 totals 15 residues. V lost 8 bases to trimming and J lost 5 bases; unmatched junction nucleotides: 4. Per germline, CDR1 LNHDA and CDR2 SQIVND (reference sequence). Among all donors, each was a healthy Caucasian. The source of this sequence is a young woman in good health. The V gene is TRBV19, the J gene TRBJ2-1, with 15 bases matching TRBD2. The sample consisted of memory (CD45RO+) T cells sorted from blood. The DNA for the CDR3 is TGTGCCAGTGGGGGACTAGCGGGAGGTGACAATGAGCAGTTCTTC. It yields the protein CASGGLAGGDNEQFF.